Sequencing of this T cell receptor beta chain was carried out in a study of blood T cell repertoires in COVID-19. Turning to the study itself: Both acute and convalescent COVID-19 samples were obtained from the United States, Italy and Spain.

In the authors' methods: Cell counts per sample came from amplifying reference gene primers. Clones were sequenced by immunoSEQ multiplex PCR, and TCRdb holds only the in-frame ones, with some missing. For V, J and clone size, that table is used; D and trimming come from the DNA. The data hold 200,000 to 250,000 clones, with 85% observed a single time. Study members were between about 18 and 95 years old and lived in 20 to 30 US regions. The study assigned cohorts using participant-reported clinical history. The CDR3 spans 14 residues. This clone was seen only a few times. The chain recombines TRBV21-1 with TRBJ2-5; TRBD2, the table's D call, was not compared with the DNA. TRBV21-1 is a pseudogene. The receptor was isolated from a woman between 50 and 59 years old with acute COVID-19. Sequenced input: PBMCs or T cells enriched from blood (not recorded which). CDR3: CASSKWTGQETQYF. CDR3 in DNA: TGTGCCAGCAGCAAATGGACGGGGCAAGAGACCCAGTACTTC.